This TCR beta chain was recovered during a study of control samples from healthy donors and cancer patients. The assay was immunoSEQ multiplex PCR, and TCRdb's table has in-frame clones only and misses some. The profile shows just under 65,000 clones, around 85% of them singletons. The sample holds one count of this clone. The CDR3 length is 14 residues. Per germline, CDR1 SGHTA and CDR2 FQGTGA. Deletions cut 2 bases from V and 5 bases from J, with 12 bases between. The V gene is TRBV7-3, the J gene TRBJ1-1, with D possibly being TRBD1 (5 bases). The receptor's source is a middle-aged man in good health. The material sequenced was blood. The CDR3 is CASSLGQAETEAFF. In DNA, the CDR3 is TGTGCCAGCAGCTTAGGACAAGCGGAGACTGAAGCTTTCTTT.